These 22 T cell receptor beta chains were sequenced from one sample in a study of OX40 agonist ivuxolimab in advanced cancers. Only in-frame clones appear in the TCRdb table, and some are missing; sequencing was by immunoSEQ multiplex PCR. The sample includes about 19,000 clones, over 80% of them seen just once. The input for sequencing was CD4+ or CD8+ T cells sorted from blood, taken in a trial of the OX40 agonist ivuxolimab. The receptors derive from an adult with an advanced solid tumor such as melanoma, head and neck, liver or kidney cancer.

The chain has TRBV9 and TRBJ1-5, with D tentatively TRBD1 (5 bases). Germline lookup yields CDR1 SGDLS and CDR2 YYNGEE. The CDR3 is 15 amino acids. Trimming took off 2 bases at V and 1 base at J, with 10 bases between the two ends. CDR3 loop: CASSVEGLSNQPQHF. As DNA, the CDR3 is TGTGCCAGCAGCGTCGAGGGGCTGAGCAATCAGCCCCAGCATTTT.

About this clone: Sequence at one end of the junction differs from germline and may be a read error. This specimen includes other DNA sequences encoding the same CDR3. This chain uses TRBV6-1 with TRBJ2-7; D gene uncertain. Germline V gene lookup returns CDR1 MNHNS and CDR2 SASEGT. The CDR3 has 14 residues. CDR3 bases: TGTGCCAGCAGTGAAGCGGTGACCCCCTACGAACAGTACTTC. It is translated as CASSEAVTPYEQYF.

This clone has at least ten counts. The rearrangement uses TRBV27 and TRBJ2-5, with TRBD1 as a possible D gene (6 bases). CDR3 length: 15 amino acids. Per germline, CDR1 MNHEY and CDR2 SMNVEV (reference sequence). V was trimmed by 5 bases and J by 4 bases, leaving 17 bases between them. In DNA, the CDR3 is TGTGCCAGCAGTCTTACAGGGAATTTGAGAGAGACCCAGTACTTC. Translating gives CASSLTGNLRETQYF.

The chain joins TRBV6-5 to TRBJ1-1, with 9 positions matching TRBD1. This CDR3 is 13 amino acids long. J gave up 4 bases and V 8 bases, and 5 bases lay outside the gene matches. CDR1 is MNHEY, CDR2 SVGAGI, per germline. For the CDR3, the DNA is TGTGCCAGCGGGGACAGGGCGGGCACTGAAGCTTTCTTT. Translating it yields CASGDRAGTEAFF.

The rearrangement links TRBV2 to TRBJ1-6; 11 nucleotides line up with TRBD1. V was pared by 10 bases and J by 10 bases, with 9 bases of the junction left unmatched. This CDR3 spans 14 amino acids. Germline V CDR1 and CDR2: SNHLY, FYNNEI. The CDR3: CAITRGQGESPLHF. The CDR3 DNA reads TGTGCCATCACTCGGGGACAGGGGGAATCACCCCTCCACTTT.

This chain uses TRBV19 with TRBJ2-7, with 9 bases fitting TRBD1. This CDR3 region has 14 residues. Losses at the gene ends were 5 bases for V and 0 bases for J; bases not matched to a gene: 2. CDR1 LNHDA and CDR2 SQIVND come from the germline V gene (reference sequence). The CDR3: CASSGTGSSYEQYF. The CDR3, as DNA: TGTGCCAGTAGTGGGACAGGGAGCTCCTACGAGCAGTACTTC.

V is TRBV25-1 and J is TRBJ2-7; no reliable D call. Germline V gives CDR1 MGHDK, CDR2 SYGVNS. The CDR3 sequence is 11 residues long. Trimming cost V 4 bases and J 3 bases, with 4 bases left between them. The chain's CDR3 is CASSANYEQYF. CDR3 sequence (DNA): TGTGCCAGCAGTGCAAACTACGAGCAGTACTTC.

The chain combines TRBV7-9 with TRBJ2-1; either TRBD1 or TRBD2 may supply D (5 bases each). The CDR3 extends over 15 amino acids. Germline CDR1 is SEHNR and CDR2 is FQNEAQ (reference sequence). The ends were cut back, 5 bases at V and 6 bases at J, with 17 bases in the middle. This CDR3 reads CASSPSKGTSNEQFF. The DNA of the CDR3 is TGTGCCAGCAGCCCGAGTAAAGGGACCAGCAATGAGCAGTTCTTC. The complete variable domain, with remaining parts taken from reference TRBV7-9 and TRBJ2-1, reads DTGVSQNPRHKITKRGQNVTFRCDPISEHNRLYWYRQTLGQGPEFLTYFQNEAQLEKSRLLSDRFSAERPKGSFSTLEIQRTEQGDSAMYLCASSPSKGTSNEQFFGPGTRLTVL.

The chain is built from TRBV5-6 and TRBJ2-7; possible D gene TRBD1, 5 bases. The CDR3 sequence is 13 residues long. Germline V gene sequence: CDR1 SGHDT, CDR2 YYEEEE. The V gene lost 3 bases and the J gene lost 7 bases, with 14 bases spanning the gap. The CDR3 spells CASSWGSMGEQYF. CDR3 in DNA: TGTGCCAGCAGCTGGGGCTCGATGGGGGAGCAGTACTTC.

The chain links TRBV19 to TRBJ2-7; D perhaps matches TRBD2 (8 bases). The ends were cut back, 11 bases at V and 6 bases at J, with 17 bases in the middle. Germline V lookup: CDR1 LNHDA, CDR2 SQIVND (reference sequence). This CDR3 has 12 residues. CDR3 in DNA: TGTGCCGGTCGGGACAGCGGGGGCGAGCAGTACTTC. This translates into CAGRDSGGEQYF.

The CDR3 region has the DNA TGTGCCAGCAGTTACTCGGGGGAGACCCAGTACTTC. Protein product: CASSYSGETQYF. The chain links TRBV6-5 to TRBJ2-5; the D is unclear. The CDR3 consists of 12 residues. Trimming shortened V by 0 bases and J by 5 bases, and 4 bases separated the two germline ends. From germline, CDR1 is MNHEY and CDR2 SVGAGI.

CDR3 nucleotides: TGTGCCAGCACTACAACCTGGGGGGGCGATGAGCAGTTCTTC. As protein: CASTTTWGGDEQFF. The chain links TRBV28 to TRBJ2-1; TRBD2 is a possible D gene (7 bases). CDR3 length equals 14 residues. V gave up 7 bases and J gave up 8 bases, with 18 bases separating them. Germline V gene sequence: CDR1 MDHEN, CDR2 SYDVKM.

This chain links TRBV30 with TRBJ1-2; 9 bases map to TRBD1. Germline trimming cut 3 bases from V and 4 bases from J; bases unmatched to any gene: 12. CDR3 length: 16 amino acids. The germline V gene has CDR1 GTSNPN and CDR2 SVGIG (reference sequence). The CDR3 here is CAWSSGTGPFFYGYTF. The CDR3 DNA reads TGTGCCTGGAGCTCCGGGACAGGGCCCTTTTTCTATGGCTACACCTTC.

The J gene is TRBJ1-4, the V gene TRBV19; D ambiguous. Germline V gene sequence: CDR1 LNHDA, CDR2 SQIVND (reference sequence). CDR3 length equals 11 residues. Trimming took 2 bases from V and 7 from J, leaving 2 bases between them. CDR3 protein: CASSISEKLFF. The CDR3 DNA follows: TGTGCCAGTAGTATAAGTGAAAAACTGTTTTTT.

CDR3 sequence: CASSIQGGDYEQYF. The CDR3 DNA is TGTGCCAGTAGTATCCAGGGAGGAGACTACGAGCAGTACTTC. The V and J genes are TRBV19 and TRBJ2-7, with D perhaps TRBD2 (6 bases). The length of the CDR3 is 14 residues. Germline V gene sequence: CDR1 LNHDA, CDR2 SQIVND (reference sequence). V lost 3 bases and J lost 3, with 12 bases in between.

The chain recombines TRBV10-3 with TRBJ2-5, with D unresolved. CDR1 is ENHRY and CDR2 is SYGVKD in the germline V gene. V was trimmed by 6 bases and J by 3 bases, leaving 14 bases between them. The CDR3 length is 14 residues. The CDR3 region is CAIRAPPGEETQYF. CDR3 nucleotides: TGTGCCATCAGAGCACCCCCTGGGGAAGAGACCCAGTACTTC.

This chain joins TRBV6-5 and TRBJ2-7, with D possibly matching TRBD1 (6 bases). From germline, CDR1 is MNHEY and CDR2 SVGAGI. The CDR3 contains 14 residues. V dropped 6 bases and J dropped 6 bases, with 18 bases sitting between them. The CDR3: CASSLTGSSSEQYF. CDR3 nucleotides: TGTGCCAGCAGCCTGACAGGTTCTAGTTCCGAGCAGTACTTC.

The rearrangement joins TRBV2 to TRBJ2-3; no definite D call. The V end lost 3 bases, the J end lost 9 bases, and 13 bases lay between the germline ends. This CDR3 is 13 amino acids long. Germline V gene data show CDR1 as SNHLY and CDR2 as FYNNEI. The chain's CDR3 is CASSDVGRGTQYF. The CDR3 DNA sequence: TGTGCCAGCAGTGACGTGGGTCGAGGAACGCAGTATTTT.

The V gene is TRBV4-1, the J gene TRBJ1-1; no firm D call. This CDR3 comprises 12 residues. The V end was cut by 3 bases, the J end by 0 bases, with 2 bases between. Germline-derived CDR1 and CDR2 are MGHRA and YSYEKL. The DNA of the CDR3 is TGCGCCAGCAGCCAGGTGAACACTGAAGCTTTCTTT. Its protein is CASSQVNTEAFF.

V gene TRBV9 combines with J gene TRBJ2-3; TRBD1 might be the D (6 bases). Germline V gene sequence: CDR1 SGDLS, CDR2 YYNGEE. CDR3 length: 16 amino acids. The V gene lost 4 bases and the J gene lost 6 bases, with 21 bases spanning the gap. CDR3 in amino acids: CASSSQGGSAGDTQYF. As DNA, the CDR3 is TGTGCCAGCAGCTCCCAAGGGGGATCAGCAGGGGATACGCAGTATTTT.

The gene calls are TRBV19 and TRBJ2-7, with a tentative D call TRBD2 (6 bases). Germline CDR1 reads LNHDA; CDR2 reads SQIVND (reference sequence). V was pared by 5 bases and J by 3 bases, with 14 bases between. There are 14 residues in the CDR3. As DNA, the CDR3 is TGTGCCAGTAGTGGAGGGGCAGGGCACTACGAGCAGTACTTC. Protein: CASSGGAGHYEQYF.

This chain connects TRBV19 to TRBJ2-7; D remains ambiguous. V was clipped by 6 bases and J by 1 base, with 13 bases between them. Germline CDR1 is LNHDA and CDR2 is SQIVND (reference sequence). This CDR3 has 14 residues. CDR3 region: CASSLRAPSYEQYF. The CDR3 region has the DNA TGTGCCAGTAGCCTCCGGGCCCCATCCTACGAGCAGTACTTC. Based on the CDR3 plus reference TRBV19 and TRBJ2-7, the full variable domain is DGGITQSPKYLFRKEGQNVTLSCEQNLNHDAMYWYRQDPGQGLRLIYYSQIVNDFQKGDIAEGYSVSREKKESFPLTVTSAQKNPTAFYLCASSLRAPSYEQYFGPGTRLTVT.